The 7 T cell receptor beta chains given below trace back to one sample, sequenced in a study of blood T cell repertoires in COVID-19. Clones were sequenced by immunoSEQ multiplex PCR, and TCRdb holds only the in-frame ones, with some missing. Of approximately 160,000 clones listed, 90% are singletons. The sample taken for sequencing was peripheral blood. All receptors derive from a man aged 50 to 59 with acute or convalescent COVID-19.

V gene TRBV28 combines with J gene TRBJ1-1, with D maybe TRBD1 (6 bases). From germline, CDR1 is MDHEN and CDR2 SYDVKM. The CDR3 has 14 amino acids. Trimming removed 6 bases from V and 3 bases from J, with 14 bases in between. The CDR3 DNA is TGTGCCAGCAGCCGCGGACAGAGGGACACTGAAGCTTTCTTT. Encoded protein: CASSRGQRDTEAFF. The entire variable domain, with the rest obtained from reference TRBV28 and TRBJ1-1, is as follows: DVKVTQSSRYLVKRTGEKVFLECVQDMDHENMFWYRQDPGLGLRLIYFSYDVKMKEKGDIPEGYSVSREKKERFSLILESASTNQTSMYLCASSRGQRDTEAFFGQGTRLTVV.

The chain recombines TRBV10-3 with TRBJ2-2; TRBD1 is a possible D gene (7 bases). The CDR3 is 14 amino acids. The germline CDR1 and CDR2 sequences are ENHRY and SYGVKD. V gave up 10 bases and J gave up 2 bases, with 14 bases separating them. CDR3 bases: TGTGCCACTCAGGGGGGATCCAACACCGGGGAGCTGTTTTTT. Protein sequence: CATQGGSNTGELFF.

This chain links TRBV5-6 with TRBJ1-2, with 7 bases aligning to TRBD1. The V gene's germline CDR1 is SGHDT and CDR2 YYEEEE. The CDR3 contains 18 residues. Trimming cost V 5 bases and J 3 bases; bases outside gene matches: 19. The CDR3 region has the DNA TGTGCCAGCAGTTCCCAAACGACAGGGTCATGGCCTGACTATGGCTACACCTTC. Translation: CASSSQTTGSWPDYGYTF.

J is TRBJ2-2 and V is TRBV5-1; D is unresolved. Trimming left V 1 base short and J 0 bases short, with 13 bases between. Germline-derived CDR1 and CDR2 are SGHRS and YFSETQ. The CDR3 is 17 residues long. CDR3 in DNA: TGCGCCAGCAGCTTGTCTGTCCGGGTCCCGAACACCGGGGAGCTGTTTTTT. Its translation: CASSLSVRVPNTGELFF.

This clone was picked up a small number of times. CDR3 loop: CASSLGGNTGELFF. CDR3 bases: TGCGCCAGCAGCCTAGGCGGGAACACCGGGGAGCTGTTTTTT. This sequence joins TRBV4-3 and TRBJ2-2, with no clear D. There are 14 residues in the CDR3. Germline values: CDR1 LGHNA, CDR2 YSLEER. Trimming pared 4 bases from V and 1 base from J, leaving 7 bases between.

The chain carries TRBV11-2 and TRBJ2-3; tentative D call: TRBD1 (5 bases). The ends were cut back, 1 base at V and 2 bases at J, with 10 bases in the middle. Germline CDR1 SGHAT, CDR2 FQNNGV. The CDR3 is 15 amino acids. CDR3 amino acids: CASSLVMGHTDTQYF. CDR3 in DNA: TGTGCCAGCAGCTTAGTAATGGGGCACACAGATACGCAGTATTTT.

The chain couples TRBV18 to TRBJ1-5; D ambiguous. V was trimmed by 3 bases and J by 4 bases, leaving 16 bases between them. This CDR3 spans 16 amino acids. Germline V CDR1 and CDR2: KGHSH, LQKENI. CDR3 amino acids: CASSPYRATGNQPQHF. The CDR3 DNA is TGTGCCAGCTCACCGTACCGGGCCACGGGAAATCAGCCCCAGCATTTT.